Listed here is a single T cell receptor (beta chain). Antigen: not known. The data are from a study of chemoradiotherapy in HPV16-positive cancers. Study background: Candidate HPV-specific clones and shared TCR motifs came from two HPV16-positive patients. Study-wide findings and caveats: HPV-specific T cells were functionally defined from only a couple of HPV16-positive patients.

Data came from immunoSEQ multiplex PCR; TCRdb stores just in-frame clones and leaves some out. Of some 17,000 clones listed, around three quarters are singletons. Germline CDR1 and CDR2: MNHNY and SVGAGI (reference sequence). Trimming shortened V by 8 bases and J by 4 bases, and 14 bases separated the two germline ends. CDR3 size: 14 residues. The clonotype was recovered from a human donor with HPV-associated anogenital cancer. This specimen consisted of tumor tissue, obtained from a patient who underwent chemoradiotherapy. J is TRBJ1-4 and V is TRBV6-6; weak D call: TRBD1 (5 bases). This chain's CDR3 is CASQLAGINEKLFF. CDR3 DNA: TGTGCCAGCCAGTTGGCAGGGATTAATGAAAAACTGTTTTTT.